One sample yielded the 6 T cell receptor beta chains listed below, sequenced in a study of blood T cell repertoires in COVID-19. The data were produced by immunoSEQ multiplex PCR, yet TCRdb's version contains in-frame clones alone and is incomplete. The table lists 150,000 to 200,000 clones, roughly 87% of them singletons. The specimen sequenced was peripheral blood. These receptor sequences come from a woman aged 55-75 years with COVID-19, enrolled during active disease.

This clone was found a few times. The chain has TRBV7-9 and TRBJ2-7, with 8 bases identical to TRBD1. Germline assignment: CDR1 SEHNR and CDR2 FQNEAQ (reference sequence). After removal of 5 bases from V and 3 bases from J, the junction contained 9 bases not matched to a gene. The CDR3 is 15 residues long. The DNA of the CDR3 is TGTGCCAGCAGCCCCCCCGGACAGGGTGTCTACGAGCAGTACTTC. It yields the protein CASSPPGQGVYEQYF.

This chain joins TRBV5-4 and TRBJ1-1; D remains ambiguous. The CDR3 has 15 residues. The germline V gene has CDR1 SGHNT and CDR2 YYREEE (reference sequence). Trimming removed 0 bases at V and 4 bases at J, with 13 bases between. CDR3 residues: CASSLEPPRRTEAFF. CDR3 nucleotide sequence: TGTGCCAGCAGCTTGGAGCCCCCGAGGCGCACTGAAGCTTTCTTT.

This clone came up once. In nucleotides, the CDR3 is TGTGCCAGCAGCCCTGGGACAGGGGGCTTGGCTAACTATGGCTACACCTTC. Amino acid sequence: CASSPGTGGLANYGYTF. The chain recombines TRBV9 with TRBJ1-2; 12 positions match TRBD1. Germline assignment: CDR1 SGDLS and CDR2 YYNGEE. V lost 4 bases to trimming and J lost 0 bases; unmatched junction nucleotides: 7. The CDR3 covers 17 residues.

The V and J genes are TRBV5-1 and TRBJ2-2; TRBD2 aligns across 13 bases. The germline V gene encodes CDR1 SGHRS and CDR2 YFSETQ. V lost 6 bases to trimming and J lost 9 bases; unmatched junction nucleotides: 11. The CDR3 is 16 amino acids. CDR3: CASTGLAGNRARELFF. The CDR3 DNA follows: TGCGCCAGCACGGGACTAGCGGGAAATCGAGCGAGGGAGCTGTTTTTT.

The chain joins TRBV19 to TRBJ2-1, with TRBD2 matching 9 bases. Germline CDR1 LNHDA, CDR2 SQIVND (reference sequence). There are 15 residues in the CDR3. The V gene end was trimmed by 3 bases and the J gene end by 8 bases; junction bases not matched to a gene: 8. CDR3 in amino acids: CASSIGTREGHEQFF. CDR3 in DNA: TGTGCCAGTAGTATTGGTACGCGGGAGGGCCATGAGCAGTTCTTC.

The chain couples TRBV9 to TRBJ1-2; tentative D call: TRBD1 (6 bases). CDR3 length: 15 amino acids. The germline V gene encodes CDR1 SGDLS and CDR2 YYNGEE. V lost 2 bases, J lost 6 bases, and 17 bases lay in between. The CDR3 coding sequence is TGTGCCAGCAGCGTGGGGACATCTAAAAGCGATGGCTACACCTTC. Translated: CASSVGTSKSDGYTF.